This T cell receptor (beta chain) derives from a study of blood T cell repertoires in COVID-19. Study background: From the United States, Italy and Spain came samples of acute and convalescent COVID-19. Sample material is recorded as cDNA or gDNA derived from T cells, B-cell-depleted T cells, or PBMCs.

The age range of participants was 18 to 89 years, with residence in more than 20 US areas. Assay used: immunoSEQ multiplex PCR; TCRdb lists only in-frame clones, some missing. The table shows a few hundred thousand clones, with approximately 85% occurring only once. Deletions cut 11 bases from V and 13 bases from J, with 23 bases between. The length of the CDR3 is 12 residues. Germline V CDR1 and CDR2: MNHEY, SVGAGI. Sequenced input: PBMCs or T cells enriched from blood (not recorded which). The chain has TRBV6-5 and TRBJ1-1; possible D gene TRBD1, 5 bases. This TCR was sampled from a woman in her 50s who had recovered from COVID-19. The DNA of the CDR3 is TGTGCCTCAGCACGCAGGGAAATGAGTGGTTTCTTT. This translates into CASARREMSGFF.